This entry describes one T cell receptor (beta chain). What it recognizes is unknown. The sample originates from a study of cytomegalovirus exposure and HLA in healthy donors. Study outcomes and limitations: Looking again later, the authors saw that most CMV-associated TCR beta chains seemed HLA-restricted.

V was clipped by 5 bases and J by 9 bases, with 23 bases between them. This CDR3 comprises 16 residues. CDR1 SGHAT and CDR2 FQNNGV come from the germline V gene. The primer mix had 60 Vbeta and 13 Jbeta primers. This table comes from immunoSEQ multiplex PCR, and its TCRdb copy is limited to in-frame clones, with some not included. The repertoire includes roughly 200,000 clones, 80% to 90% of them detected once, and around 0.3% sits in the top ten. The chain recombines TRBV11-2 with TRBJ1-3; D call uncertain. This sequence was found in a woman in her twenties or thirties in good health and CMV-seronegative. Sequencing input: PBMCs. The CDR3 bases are TGTGCCAGCAGCCCAGACCCAGGATGGGGTGGGAGCACCATATATTTT. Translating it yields CASSPDPGWGGSTIYF. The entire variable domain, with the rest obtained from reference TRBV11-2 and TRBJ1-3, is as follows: EAGVAQSPRYKIIEKRQSVAFWCNPISGHATLYWYQQILGQGPKLLIQFQNNGVVDDSQLPKDRFSAERLKGVDSTLKIQPAKLEDSAVYLCASSPDPGWGGSTIYFGEGSWLTVV.